This entry describes one TCR beta chain. What it recognizes is unknown. Library preparation (for TCRbeta) was performed with unique molecular identifiers. TCRdb itself ran the PCR reads through MiXCR, one entry per CDR3 protein. Among 610,000 or so distinct CDR3 sequences, 25% to 30% were seen once, and the ten largest hold approximately 39%. The entry originates in a study of T-cell reconstitution after alpha-beta-depleted transplantation in children. Unmatched junction bases numbered 6, after V lost 0 bases and J lost 8 bases. Per the germline V gene, CDR1 is SGHRS and CDR2 is YFSETQ. The CDR3 totals 16 residues. Study conclusions and caveats: After one year, T-cell counts and TCRbeta diversity mostly came from new T cells. After transplant, at about two months, alpha-beta T cells were reportedly derived from several hundred expanded graft clones.

The V call is TRBV5-1, the J call TRBJ2-1, with 12 bases matching TRBD2. The clonotype originates from a boy in the first two years of life with Wiskott-Aldrich syndrome, due to receive a stem cell transplant. This material consisted of PBMCs, taken before TCRalphabeta/CD19-depleted stem cell transplant. CDR3: CASSLVALAGGYEQFF. The CDR3 DNA reads as TGCGCCAGCAGCTTGGTTGCCCTAGCGGGAGGGTATGAGCAGTTCTTC. The variable domain in full, with the rest retrieved from reference TRBV5-1 and TRBJ2-1, is KAGVTQTPRYLIKTRGQQVTLSCSPISGHRSVSWYQQTPGQGLQFLFEYFSETQRNKGNFPGRFSGRQFSNSRSEMNVSTLELGDSALYLCASSLVALAGGYEQFFGPGTRLTVL.